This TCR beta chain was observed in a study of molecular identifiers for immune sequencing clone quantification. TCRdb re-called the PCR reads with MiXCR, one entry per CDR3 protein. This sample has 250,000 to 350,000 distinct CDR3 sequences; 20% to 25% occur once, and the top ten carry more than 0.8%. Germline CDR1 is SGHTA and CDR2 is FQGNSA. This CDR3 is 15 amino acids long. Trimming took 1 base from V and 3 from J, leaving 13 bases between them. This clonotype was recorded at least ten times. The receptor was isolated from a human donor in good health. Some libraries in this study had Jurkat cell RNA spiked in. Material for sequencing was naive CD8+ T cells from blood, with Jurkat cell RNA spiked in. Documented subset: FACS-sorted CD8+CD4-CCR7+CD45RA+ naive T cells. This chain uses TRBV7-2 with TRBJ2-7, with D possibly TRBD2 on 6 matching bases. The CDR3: CASSLGGGPGYEQYF. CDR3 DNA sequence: TGTGCCAGCAGCTTAGGTGGAGGGCCGGGCTACGAGCAGTACTTC.